This passage covers 26 T cell receptor beta chains from one sample sequenced in a study of somatic mutations in cytotoxic T cells in rheumatoid arthritis. Libraries were prepared by immunoSEQ multiplex PCR; TCRdb keeps only in-frame clonotypes and omits some of them. The data contain about 11,000 clones, approximately 79% of them seen just once; the ten biggest clones take up around 35%. Sequenced material: CD8+ T cells sorted from blood. Receptors were obtained from an adult with rheumatoid arthritis.

The chain couples TRBV7-6 to TRBJ2-1, with D uncertain. The germline gives CDR1 SGHVS, CDR2 FNYEAQ. Trimming removed 5 bases at V and 5 bases at J, with 19 bases between. There are 16 residues in the CDR3. The CDR3 reads CASSPIMGLAHNEQFF. CDR3 DNA sequence: TGTGCCAGCAGCCCGATCATGGGGTTGGCCCACAATGAGCAGTTCTTC.

The chain combines TRBV7-3 with TRBJ2-1; 10 bases align to TRBD2. CDR1 and CDR2 from the germline V gene are SGHTA and FQGTGA. This CDR3 is 16 amino acids long. J was trimmed by 4 bases and V by 5 bases; bases with no gene match: 8. CDR3 sequence: CASSIRTSGLYNEQFF. DNA of the CDR3: TGTGCCAGCAGCATCCGGACTAGCGGACTTTACAATGAGCAGTTCTTC.

The chain links TRBV9 to TRBJ1-4; TRBD1 might be the D (6 bases). The CDR3 sequence is 14 residues long. Per germline, CDR1 SGDLS and CDR2 YYNGEE. Trimming pared 2 bases from V and 7 bases from J, leaving 12 bases between. The CDR3 sequence: CASSVGRGSEKLFF. The CDR3 nucleotides read TGTGCCAGCAGCGTCGGGAGGGGGAGTGAAAAACTGTTTTTT.

In this sample, this clone turned up a few times. The chain employs TRBV6-1 and TRBJ2-7; the match to TRBD1 covers 7 bases. Unmatched junction bases numbered 6, after V lost 6 bases and J lost 4 bases. The germline V gene has CDR1 MNHNS and CDR2 SASEGT. This CDR3 has 13 residues. Written as DNA, the CDR3 is TGTGCCAGCAGAGGACAGGCTGTTTACGAGCAGTACTTC. Translation: CASRGQAVYEQYF.

The DNA for the CDR3 is TGTGCCAGCAGCGTAGTGTGGCGGGGGGGCGGTGAGCAGTTCTTC. Amino acid sequence: CASSVVWRGGGEQFF. The chain is built from TRBV9 and TRBJ2-1, with 9 positions matching TRBD2. After removal of 0 bases from V and 9 bases from J, the junction contained 7 bases not matched to a gene. CDR1 is SGDLS and CDR2 is YYNGEE in the germline V gene. The CDR3 is 15 amino acids.

Only one count was recorded for this clone. The V and J genes are TRBV27 and TRBJ2-7; perhaps D is TRBD1 or TRBD2 (5 bases each). V dropped 6 bases and J dropped 2 bases, with 17 bases sitting between them. The germline V gene has CDR1 MNHEY and CDR2 SMNVEV (reference sequence). This CDR3 region has 15 residues. In DNA, the CDR3 is TGTGCCAGCAGACTTACAGGACGACTAACCTACGAGCAGTACTTC. This codes for CASRLTGRLTYEQYF.

The chain couples TRBV4-3 to TRBJ2-7; D is perhaps TRBD2 (5 bases). CDR3 length: 18 residues. Germline V gene lookup returns CDR1 LGHNA and CDR2 YSLEER. Trimming removed 0 bases from V and 1 base from J, with 19 bases in between. The CDR3 region is CASSQDGAERIGSYEQYF. CDR3 coding DNA: TGCGCCAGCAGCCAAGACGGAGCGGAGCGGATTGGATCCTACGAGCAGTACTTC.

The J gene is TRBJ2-3, the V gene TRBV21-1; the table names TRBD1, a call not compared with the DNA. TRBV21-1 is recorded as a pseudogene. This CDR3 has 15 residues. CDR3 sequence (DNA): TGTGCCAGCAGCAAGACAGGGCCTAGGACAGATACGCAGTATTTT. Its translation is CASSKTGPRTDTQYF.

The J gene is TRBJ2-7, the V gene TRBV6-5, with D perhaps matching TRBD1 (5 bases). Trimming shortened V by 5 bases and J by 1 base, and 9 bases separated the two germline ends. The CDR3 runs to 13 residues. Germline V CDR1 and CDR2: MNHEY, SVGAGI. Written as DNA, the CDR3 is TGTGCCAGCAGTACCGACAGTTCCTACGAGCAGTACTTC. Protein sequence: CASSTDSSYEQYF.

The CDR3 coding sequence is TGTGCCAGCAGTTGGACAGGGACTAAAGGTGGCTACACCTTC. This codes for CASSWTGTKGGYTF. The chain carries TRBV27 and TRBJ1-2; TRBD1 aligns across 8 bases. Per germline, CDR1 MNHEY and CDR2 SMNVEV (reference sequence). The length of the CDR3 is 14 residues. V dropped 4 bases and J dropped 7; count of bases not matched to a gene: 8.

V is TRBV4-3 and J is TRBJ2-7; the D gene is possibly TRBD1 (5 bases). This CDR3 has 15 residues. V lost 2 bases and J 3 bases, leaving 14 bases between the germline ends. Germline CDR1 LGHNA, CDR2 YSLEER. CDR3 residues: CASSQMQGFDYEQYF. CDR3 coding DNA: TGCGCCAGCAGCCAAATGCAGGGATTTGACTACGAGCAGTACTTC.

This clone has only a few counts. The chain couples TRBV21-1 to TRBJ1-6; the table gives TRBD1 as D, unverified against the DNA. TRBV21-1 is noted as a pseudogene. This CDR3 contains 14 residues. The DNA of the CDR3 is TGTGCCAGCAAGGTATCAGGGGAAAATTCACCCCTCCACTTT. It is translated as CASKVSGENSPLHF.

This clone was seen a handful of times. V gene TRBV11-2 combines with J gene TRBJ2-7; D gene ambiguous. The CDR3 covers 13 residues. The germline V and J ends were trimmed by 3 bases and 2 bases, with 8 bases remaining between them. The V gene's germline CDR1 is SGHAT and CDR2 FQNNGV. CDR3 sequence reads: CASSFNKPYEQYF. CDR3 sequence (DNA): TGTGCCAGCAGCTTTAACAAACCCTACGAGCAGTACTTC.

The chain has TRBV9 and TRBJ1-2; no firm D call. V was cut by 0 bases and J by 1 base, with 13 bases left in between. This CDR3 region has 16 residues. From germline, CDR1 is SGDLS and CDR2 YYNGEE. The chain's CDR3 is CASSVANPTGNYGYTF. The CDR3 DNA sequence: TGTGCCAGCAGCGTAGCCAACCCCACCGGTAACTATGGCTACACCTTC.

This clone is judged medium-sized. The chain employs TRBV15 and TRBJ2-4, with D perhaps TRBD1 (6 bases). This CDR3 has 18 residues. Germline-derived CDR1 and CDR2 are LNHNV and YYDKDF (reference sequence). V shed 4 bases and J shed 0 bases, with 19 bases lying between them. The CDR3 sequence: CATSTGTLESIAKNIQYF. CDR3 DNA: TGTGCCACCAGCACAGGGACACTTGAATCGATAGCCAAAAACATTCAGTACTTC.

The DNA of the CDR3 is TGTGCCAGCAGTTTATTAAGGACAGGGGGTAACTATGGCTACACCTTC. Its protein product is CASSLLRTGGNYGYTF. The chain joins TRBV28 to TRBJ1-2; TRBD1 matches at 10 bases. This CDR3 has 16 residues. Germline V gives CDR1 MDHEN, CDR2 SYDVKM. The J segment lost 1 base and the V segment lost 1 base, leaving 3 bases of the junction unmatched.

For the CDR3, the DNA is TGTGCCAGCACCTTGGGGGGGAATGAGCAGTTCTTC. Its protein is CASTLGGNEQFF. This chain uses TRBV7-9 with TRBJ2-1; 7 bases are shared with TRBD2. Per the germline V gene, CDR1 is SEHNR and CDR2 is FQNEAQ (reference sequence). V shed 7 bases and J 7 bases; nucleotides not matched to a gene: 4. CDR3 length equals 12 residues.

This clone was recorded a few times. The chain couples TRBV2 to TRBJ1-2, with a possible D match to TRBD1 (5 bases). The germline V gene has CDR1 SNHLY and CDR2 FYNNEI. The CDR3 runs to 15 residues. V was clipped by 8 bases and J by 1 base, with 17 bases between them. The CDR3 nucleotides are TGTGCCAGCTGGGCAGGGCCCTACGATAACTATGGCTACACCTTC. Its protein is CASWAGPYDNYGYTF.

The chain uses TRBV7-9 and TRBJ2-7, with TRBD2 identical over 10 bases. The germline V gene encodes CDR1 SEHNR and CDR2 FQNEAQ (reference sequence). The CDR3 runs 17 residues. The V gene end was trimmed by 0 bases and the J gene end by 4 bases; junction bases not matched to a gene: 9. Here the CDR3 reads CASSLAASGSSIYEQYF. The CDR3 nucleotides are TGTGCCAGCAGCTTAGCGGCTAGCGGGAGTTCTATATACGAGCAGTACTTC.

This clone was counted only a few times. The V gene is TRBV4-2, the J gene TRBJ1-6, with 9 nucleotides matching TRBD1. Germline-derived CDR1 and CDR2 are LGHNA and YNFKEQ. Trimming removed 3 bases from V and 9 bases from J; junction bases left unmatched: 9. The CDR3 extends over 16 amino acids. The chain's CDR3 is CASSQQPGTGTSPLHF. Written as DNA, the CDR3 is TGTGCCAGCAGCCAGCAACCCGGGACAGGGACTTCACCCCTCCACTTT.

This clone occurred once. V and J are TRBV5-6 and TRBJ2-1, with unresolved D. Trimming shortened V by 1 base and J by 9 bases, and 17 bases separated the two germline ends. The CDR3 sequence is 15 residues long. Germline V gene sequence: CDR1 SGHDT, CDR2 YYEEEE. The CDR3 protein is CASSLSAPRNGEQFF. CDR3 nucleotides: TGTGCCAGCAGCTTGTCTGCCCCACGGAACGGTGAGCAGTTCTTC.

This rearrangement joins TRBV28 to TRBJ1-5, with D unresolved. The ends were cut back, 11 bases at V and 7 bases at J, with 21 bases in the middle. The V gene's germline CDR1 is MDHEN and CDR2 SYDVKM. The CDR3 extends over 14 amino acids. CDR3 sequence reads: CASRSEGVSQPQHF. CDR3 nucleotides: TGTGCCTCCCGCTCGGAGGGTGTGAGCCAGCCCCAGCATTTT.

The chain combines TRBV7-9 with TRBJ2-1, with unresolved D. CDR1 and CDR2 (germline): SEHNR, FQNEAQ (reference sequence). This CDR3 spans 13 amino acids. Trimming left V 0 bases short and J 6 bases short, with 6 bases between. CDR3 nucleotides: TGTGCCAGCAGCTTAGCGCTTCTCAATGAGCAGTTCTTC. Its protein product is CASSLALLNEQFF.

The chain uses TRBV6-6 and TRBJ1-1; no firm D call. The V end lost 0 bases, the J end lost 5 bases, and 10 bases lay between the germline ends. The CDR3 is 14 residues long. CDR1 and CDR2 from the germline V gene are MNHNY and SVGAGI (reference sequence). The chain's CDR3 is CASSYSNSGTEAFF. In DNA form, the CDR3 reads TGTGCCAGCAGTTACTCGAACAGTGGGACTGAAGCTTTCTTT.

The rearrangement links TRBV4-1 to TRBJ1-2; no firm D call. Deletions cut 2 bases from V and 4 bases from J, with 20 bases between. Germline lookup yields CDR1 MGHRA and CDR2 YSYEKL. This CDR3 has 17 amino acids. The CDR3 loop reads CASSQPILSGMPYGYTF. The CDR3 coding sequence is TGCGCCAGCAGCCAACCGATATTATCTGGGATGCCCTATGGCTACACCTTC.

The genes are TRBV29-1 and TRBJ1-1; D unresolved. Germline lookup yields CDR1 SQVTM and CDR2 ANQGSEA. This CDR3 is built from 12 residues. Trimming cost V 3 bases and J 0 bases, with 5 bases left between them. This CDR3 is CSVEGLNTEAFF. The CDR3 DNA reads TGCAGCGTTGAGGGTCTGAACACTGAAGCTTTCTTT.